This T cell receptor (beta chain) was identified in a study of T cell responses to AZD1222 COVID-19 vaccine. The V and J ends lost 4 bases and 8 bases respectively, with 18 bases between them. Germline CDR1 is SGHNT and CDR2 is YENEEA. The CDR3 runs to 15 residues. Clones were sequenced by immunoSEQ multiplex PCR, and TCRdb holds only the in-frame ones, with some missing. This table holds about 220,000 clones, 85% to 95% found once. This sequence originates from an adult in good health. This chain connects TRBV11-3 to TRBJ2-1; possible D gene TRBD1, 6 bases. This specimen consisted of peripheral blood, obtained on day 0 of MenACWY control vaccination. Here the CDR3 reads CASSSPGQGTHEQFF. The DNA of the CDR3 is TGTGCCAGCAGCTCACCGGGACAAGGAACTCATGAGCAGTTCTTC.